The text below deals with one TCR beta chain. In the study's own analysis: Amplification from reference gene primers served as the basis for estimated nucleated cell counts. TCRdb keeps only in-frame clones here, not all; method: immunoSEQ multiplex PCR. V and J calls and clone size follow that table, whereas D and trimming were derived from the DNA. Among roughly 70,000 clones listed, roughly four fifths were seen once. These data come from a study of blood T cell repertoires in COVID-19. About the study: Samples of COVID-19 (acute and convalescent) were obtained from the United States, Italy and Spain. The cDNA or gDNA used as material had been derived from T cells, B-cell-depleted T cells, or PBMCs.

The CDR3 runs 19 residues. CDR1 is LGHDT and CDR2 is YNNKEL in the germline V gene (reference sequence). The ends lost 4 bases at V and 3 bases at J; junction bases unmatched: 18. The sample was peripheral blood. The rearrangement links TRBV3-1 (or the pseudogene TRBV3-2) to TRBJ1-1; 9 nucleotides align to TRBD1. The TCR comes from a woman aged 60-70 years with acute or convalescent COVID-19. The CDR3 loop is CASSPGVVDRGRGDTEAFF. CDR3 nucleotides: TGTGCCAGCAGCCCAGGGGTTGTGGACAGGGGAAGGGGAGACACTGAAGCTTTCTTT.